The T cell receptor (beta chain) described here comes from a study of control samples from healthy donors and cancer patients. This clone was counted a few times. Assay: immunoSEQ multiplex PCR; the TCRdb copy retains only in-frame clones and omits some. The table shows 45,000 to 60,000 clones, with around 94% occurring only once. Sequenced sample: blood. The origin of this receptor is a young man in good health.

The CDR3 DNA follows: TGTGCCAGCAGTTTGTCCCTTTTTGGGGCCAACGTCCTGACTTTC. This translates into CASSLSLFGANVLTF. The rearrangement uses TRBV6-2 or TRBV6-3 and TRBJ2-6; no clear D gene. Trimming took off 4 bases at V and 3 bases at J, with 10 bases between the two ends. Looked up from germline, CDR1 is MNHEY and CDR2 is SVGEGT. This CDR3 contains 15 residues.